This TCR beta chain was sequenced for a study of T cells in localized non-small cell lung cancer (dated by TCRdb to 2019 to 2021). Regarding the research as a whole: The study examined T cell repertoires in a few hundred patients with early-stage NSCLC and compared tumors with uninvolved tumor-adjacent lungs. The cohort comprised some 240 treatment-naïve NSCLC patients with resected, localized lung tumors. A mean age of around 66 years was recorded for the NSCLC patients, of whom more than 120 were male and more than 95 were female.

At diagnosis, peripheral blood, uninvolved tumor-adjacent lung and tumor were collected and stored as a combination of fresh-frozen and FFPE material. Blood samples were analyzed as peripheral blood mononuclear cells for TCR repertoire profiling. A note on this clone: It has no known antigen specificity. Base quality data are lacking; no much larger clone is found one base away.

The immunoSEQ Assay was used to sequence TCR beta CDR3 regions from DNA. In the source study's methods: To compute T cell density, TCR beta template counts were normalized to usable DNA, which was estimated by amplifying housekeeping genes. Richness was estimated using the preseqR package, with extrapolation to 400,000 templates for PBMC samples and to 120,000 templates for tissue samples. Clonality was defined as one minus Pielou's evenness. Differential abundance testing on productive amino-acid clonotypes, with a minimum total count of 5 and an alpha of 0.1, was used to identify tissue-enriched TCRs. Repertoire overlap between compartments was quantified with the Jaccard Index and Morisita Overlap Index. GLIPH grouped TCR beta CDR3s together with public tetramer-defined viral CDR3s, and a viral motif had to include at least three viral sequences and show V-gene enrichment. TCRdb took this table from immuneACCESS and kept in-frame rearrangements with V and J called. Such tables lack part of the clones; where checked against another copy, unresolved V genes explain under half of the gap, and the rest is unexplained. D and trimming come from the DNA, and the V and J calls and clone size come from that table. The table for this sample lists about 54,000 clones; about 83% of them were counted only once. The top ten constitute less than 20% of the sample.

Results the study describes overall, beyond this receptor: Because multi-region tumor sequencing was not performed, intratumor heterogeneity could not be ruled out. Uninvolved tumor-adjacent lung showed the highest T cell clonality, higher than tumor, which suggests more focused antigenic responses in the uninvolved tumor-adjacent lung. A median of around 62 of the top 100 tumor clones turned up in the paired uninvolved adjacent lung, and 25 to 30 of those clones also ranked among the top 100 of that same adjacent lung. Higher T cell density in blood was associated with longer overall survival, whereas higher clonality in adjacent lung was associated with shorter survival. Because of the exploratory design, TCR variables were selected using unadjusted p-values without false-discovery rate correction.

The material was peripheral blood, obtained before any cancer treatment. The receptor was isolated from a female donor older than 55 with stage II squamous cell lung carcinoma.

The sequenced DNA is TGTGCCAGCAGCCCCGTGACCACAGATACGCAGTATTTT. This translates into CASSPVTTDTQYF. The chain is encoded by TRBV9 joined to TRBJ2-3; the D gene is not confidently resolved. CDR1 is given as SGDLS and CDR2 as YYNGEE, both from the germline V gene. Spanning cysteine to phenylalanine, the CDR3 consists of 13 amino acids. Solely the CDR3 DNA is kept, with 39 bases framed from the first base. V drops 4 bases and J drops 2 bases, leaving 8 bases in between.